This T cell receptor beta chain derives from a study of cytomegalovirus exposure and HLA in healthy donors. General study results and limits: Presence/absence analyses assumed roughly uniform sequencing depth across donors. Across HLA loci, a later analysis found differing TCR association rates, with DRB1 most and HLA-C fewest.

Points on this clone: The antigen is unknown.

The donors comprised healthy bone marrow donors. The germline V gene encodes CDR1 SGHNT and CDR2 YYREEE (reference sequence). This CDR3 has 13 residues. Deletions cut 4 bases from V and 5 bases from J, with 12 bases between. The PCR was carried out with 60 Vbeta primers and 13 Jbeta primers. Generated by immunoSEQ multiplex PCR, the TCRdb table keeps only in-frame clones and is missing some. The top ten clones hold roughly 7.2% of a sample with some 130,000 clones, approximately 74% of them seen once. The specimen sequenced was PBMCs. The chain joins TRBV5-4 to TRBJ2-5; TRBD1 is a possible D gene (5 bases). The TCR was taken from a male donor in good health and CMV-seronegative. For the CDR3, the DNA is TGTGCCAGCAGCCTGGACATTTGGGAGACCCAGTACTTC. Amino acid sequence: CASSLDIWETQYF.